The 32 T cell receptor beta chains given below trace back to one sample, sequenced in a study of T cell changes during pregnancy in multiple sclerosis. Clones were read by immunoSEQ multiplex PCR, and TCRdb kept only the in-frame ones, dropping some. The sample holds about 99,000 clones, around 93% seen once. The source material was peripheral blood, sampled after pregnancy. These receptor sequences come from a female donor with multiple sclerosis, enrolled in a pregnancy study.

This rearrangement joins TRBV18 to TRBJ2-7; TRBD1 aligns across 8 bases. This CDR3 has 15 amino acids. Losses at the gene ends were 4 bases for V and 3 bases for J; bases not matched to a gene: 8. Germline-derived CDR1 and CDR2 are KGHSH and LQKENI. CDR3: CASSRISGQDYEQYF. CDR3 coding DNA: TGTGCCAGCTCACGGATATCGGGACAGGACTACGAGCAGTACTTC.

J is TRBJ1-4 and V is TRBV6-1; a weak D match, TRBD1 (5 bases). Trimming pared 5 bases from V and 7 bases from J, leaving 17 bases between. Germline CDR1 reads MNHNS; CDR2 reads SASEGT. The CDR3 runs 15 residues. The CDR3 coding sequence is TGTGCCAGCAGTAACCCCCGGACACTGGGTGAAAAACTGTTTTTT. It specifies CASSNPRTLGEKLFF.

CDR3 nucleotides: TGTGCCAGCAGTGACAGCGGGCCCTACGAGCAGTACTTC. Amino acids: CASSDSGPYEQYF. V usage is TRBV6-1 and J usage is TRBJ2-7, with D tentatively TRBD2 (6 bases). This CDR3 contains 13 residues. Trimming cost V 3 bases and J 2 bases, with 8 bases left between them. Germline V gene lookup returns CDR1 MNHNS and CDR2 SASEGT.

V is TRBV4-1 and J is TRBJ2-3, with a tentative D call TRBD1 (6 bases). The V end was cut by 1 base, the J end by 1 base, with 9 bases between. The CDR3 sequence is 15 residues long. The germline V gene encodes CDR1 MGHRA and CDR2 YSYEKL. In nucleotides, the CDR3 is TGCGCCAGCAGCCAAGCGTCAGGGGGCACAGATACGCAGTATTTT. This gives the protein CASSQASGGTDTQYF.

The chain employs TRBV28 and TRBJ1-5, with 7 positions matching TRBD1. CDR1 and CDR2 (germline): MDHEN, SYDVKM. CDR3 length equals 14 residues. Germline trimming cut 6 bases from V and 2 bases from J; bases unmatched to any gene: 4. CDR3 nucleotide sequence: TGTGCCAGCAGGCCTGACAGGGGCAATCAGCCCCAGCATTTT. As protein: CASRPDRGNQPQHF.

As concerns this clone: This may arise from a read error, as a much more abundant clone is one base away. Distinct nucleotide sequences in the sample also encode this CDR3. The rearrangement joins TRBV6-4 to TRBJ2-7, with TRBD2 identical over 10 bases. From germline, CDR1 is MRHNA and CDR2 SNTAGT. CDR3 length: 14 amino acids. The CDR3 DNA sequence: TGCGCCAGCAGTGAGCGGGAGGGCTCCTACGAGCAGTACTTC. This encodes CASSEREGSYEQYF.

The count of this clone is one. J is TRBJ2-2 and V is TRBV11-2; a weak D match, TRBD2 (5 bases). Deletions cut 2 bases from V and 1 base from J, with 14 bases between. The CDR3 runs 17 residues. CDR1 SGHAT and CDR2 FQNNGV come from the germline V gene. The CDR3 DNA is TGTGCCAGCAGCTTATATGCGCGGGCCCTGAACACCGGGGAGCTGTTTTTT. Amino acid sequence: CASSLYARALNTGELFF.

This clone is a singleton in its sample. This chain links TRBV11-2 with TRBJ2-3, with TRBD2 as a possible D gene (6 bases). Germline CDR1 SGHAT, CDR2 FQNNGV. Trimming left V 2 bases short and J 2 bases short, with 14 bases between. This CDR3 has 16 amino acids. This chain's CDR3 is CASSLIPGVSTDTQYF. CDR3 coding DNA: TGTGCCAGCAGCTTAATTCCGGGAGTGTCCACAGATACGCAGTATTTT.

This chain uses TRBV7-9 with TRBJ1-1; D unresolved. Germline V gene sequence: CDR1 SEHNR, CDR2 FQNEAQ (reference sequence). The CDR3 covers 11 residues. V was clipped by 5 bases and J by 11 bases, with 12 bases between them. CDR3 in DNA: TGTGCCAGCAGCCGGGAGGATGATGCTTTCTTT. Translation: CASSREDDAFF. The whole variable domain, filled in from reference TRBV7-9 and TRBJ1-1, reads DTGVSQNPRHKITKRGQNVTFRCDPISEHNRLYWYRQTLGQGPEFLTYFQNEAQLEKSRLLSDRFSAERPKGSFSTLEIQRTEQGDSAMYLCASSREDDAFFGQGTRLTVV.

The genes are TRBV7-9 and TRBJ1-1; D is perhaps TRBD1 (6 bases). V lost 4 bases, J lost 0 bases, and 9 bases lay in between. CDR3 size: 14 residues. CDR1 is SEHNR and CDR2 is FQNEAQ in the germline V gene (reference sequence). This CDR3 is CASSWAGVNTEAFF. For the CDR3, the DNA is TGTGCCAGCAGCTGGGCAGGGGTGAACACTGAAGCTTTCTTT. The whole variable domain, remainder taken from reference TRBV7-9 and TRBJ1-1, is DTGVSQNPRHKITKRGQNVTFRCDPISEHNRLYWYRQTLGQGPEFLTYFQNEAQLEKSRLLSDRFSAERPKGSFSTLEIQRTEQGDSAMYLCASSWAGVNTEAFFGQGTRLTVV.

V and J are TRBV5-4 and TRBJ2-5, with 12 bases matching TRBD2. Trimming took 4 bases from V and 2 from J; bases not matched to a gene: 3. Looked up from germline, CDR1 is SGHNT and CDR2 is YYREEE (reference sequence). This CDR3 has 15 residues. The CDR3 region has the DNA TGTGCCAGCAGCCGGACTAGCGGGAAACAAGAGACCCAGTACTTC. Amino acids: CASSRTSGKQETQYF.

J is TRBJ2-3 and V is TRBV12-5; tentative D call: TRBD1 (6 bases). CDR1 and CDR2 (germline): LGHNT, FRNRAP. The germline V and J ends were trimmed by 0 bases and 2 bases, with 12 bases remaining between them. CDR3 length: 16 amino acids. This CDR3 is CASGLVLGATTDTQYF. In nucleotides, the CDR3 is TGTGCTAGTGGTTTGGTATTGGGGGCAACCACAGATACGCAGTATTTT.

The chain uses TRBV2 and TRBJ2-3, with 7 bases that match TRBD1. This CDR3 has 15 residues. Germline trimming cut 5 bases from V and 3 bases from J; bases unmatched to any gene: 8. Germline V gives CDR1 SNHLY, CDR2 FYNNEI. CDR3 DNA: TGTGCCAGCAGTTTAGGGACAGATTGGACAGATACGCAGTATTTT. It specifies CASSLGTDWTDTQYF.

This chain joins TRBV29-1 and TRBJ2-7; TRBD1 matches 9 bases. The CDR3 has 14 amino acids. V gave up 4 bases and J gave up 6 bases; unmatched junction bases: 10. Germline CDR1 reads SQVTM; CDR2 reads ANQGSEA. The CDR3 DNA is TGCAGCGTTGGATCCAAAACAGGGGGCGGCGAGCAGTACTTC. As protein: CSVGSKTGGGEQYF.

The gene calls are TRBV6-5 and TRBJ1-1, with D perhaps matching TRBD1 (5 bases). The CDR3 has 11 residues. V lost 5 bases, J lost 6 bases, and 7 bases lay in between. Looked up from germline, CDR1 is MNHEY and CDR2 is SVGAGI. The CDR3 here is CASSDRAEAFF. DNA of the CDR3: TGTGCCAGCAGTGACAGAGCTGAAGCTTTCTTT.

This rearrangement joins TRBV6-5 to TRBJ2-1; a possible D gene is TRBD1 (5 bases). The CDR3 runs 15 residues. CDR1 MNHEY and CDR2 SVGAGI come from the germline V gene. Trimming cost V 3 bases and J 1 base, with 10 bases left between them. The CDR3 DNA sequence: TGTGCCAGCAGTTATTATAGGGGTTCCTACAATGAGCAGTTCTTC. It codes for CASSYYRGSYNEQFF.

This chain joins TRBV28 and TRBJ1-1; D gene ambiguous. The CDR3 is 12 amino acids. The V gene lost 8 bases and the J gene lost 2 bases, with 9 bases spanning the gap. Germline CDR1 reads MDHEN; CDR2 reads SYDVKM. The CDR3 bases are TGTGCCAGCGAACGGGTCAACACTGAAGCTTTCTTT. Residues: CASERVNTEAFF.

The chain uses TRBV11-3 and TRBJ2-2; 9 nucleotides agree with TRBD1. The CDR3 has 16 residues. V shed 1 base, J shed 7 bases, and the junction held 7 bases outside the gene matches. Germline loops: CDR1 SGHNT, CDR2 YENEEA. Here the CDR3 reads CASSLAQGARNGELFF. The CDR3 DNA reads TGTGCCAGCAGCTTAGCACAGGGGGCTCGGAACGGGGAGCTGTTTTTT.

This clone was seen only once. The J gene is TRBJ1-2, the V gene TRBV25-1; no clear D gene. V lost 8 bases and J 4 bases, leaving 8 bases between the germline ends. The CDR3 extends over 11 amino acids. Germline V gene lookup returns CDR1 MGHDK and CDR2 SYGVNS. The CDR3 region is CASGGSYGYTF. CDR3 in DNA: TGTGCCAGCGGCGGTAGCTATGGCTACACCTTC.

The chain joins TRBV23-1 to TRBJ1-3, with a tentative D call TRBD1 (6 bases). TRBV23-1 is noted as an ORF with a role that remains uncertain. V was cut by 9 bases and J by 4 bases, with 25 bases left in between. This CDR3 contains 17 residues. The CDR3 is CARKSDEQGLMGNTIYF. In DNA form, the CDR3 reads TGCGCCAGGAAATCAGATGAACAGGGATTGATGGGAAACACCATATATTTT.

The chain carries TRBV27 and TRBJ2-1; D is possibly TRBD1 (6 bases). V was trimmed by 2 bases and J by 0 bases, leaving 14 bases between them. Per the germline V gene, CDR1 is MNHEY and CDR2 is SMNVEV (reference sequence). The CDR3 loop spans 17 amino acids. CDR3 bases: TGTGCCAGCAGTTTAGGCCCTTGGGGGCGCTCCTACAATGAGCAGTTCTTC. Encoded protein: CASSLGPWGRSYNEQFF.

J is TRBJ2-7 and V is TRBV7-9; D may be TRBD1 (5 bases). Trimming removed 5 bases at V and 3 bases at J, with 8 bases between. Germline-derived CDR1 and CDR2 are SEHNR and FQNEAQ (reference sequence). This CDR3 spans 12 amino acids. This chain's CDR3 is CASSQDSYEQYF. CDR3 bases: TGTGCCAGCAGCCAAGACAGCTACGAGCAGTACTTC.

The rearrangement links TRBV11-2 to TRBJ1-2; TRBD1 matches 7 bases. Germline loops: CDR1 SGHAT, CDR2 FQNNGV. The CDR3 has 16 residues. V gave up 4 bases and J gave up 4 bases; unmatched junction bases: 12. This chain's CDR3 is CASSSSATGVSYGYTF. The CDR3 nucleotides are TGTGCCAGCAGCTCGTCCGCAACAGGGGTGAGCTATGGCTACACCTTC.

This clone showed up just once. The chain has TRBV19 and TRBJ1-3; D not resolved. This CDR3 contains 16 residues. Looked up from germline, CDR1 is LNHDA and CDR2 is SQIVND (reference sequence). V gave up 1 base and J gave up 0 bases, with 10 bases separating them. The CDR3 DNA is TGTGCCAGTAGTATAGGTAGAGGTGTCTCTGGAAACACCATATATTTT. This encodes CASSIGRGVSGNTIYF.

The rearrangement links TRBV4-1 to TRBJ2-3; D gene unclear. CDR1 MGHRA and CDR2 YSYEKL come from the germline V gene. Trimming left V 0 bases short and J 8 bases short, with 12 bases between. The CDR3 covers 14 residues. The CDR3 region has the DNA TGCGCCAGCAGCCAAGATTCGTCACGCGGTACGCAGTATTTT. Translated, it gives CASSQDSSRGTQYF.

The chain has TRBV5-6 and TRBJ2-5; 9 nucleotides match TRBD1. Germline values: CDR1 SGHDT, CDR2 YYEEEE. Unmatched junction bases numbered 1, after V lost 0 bases and J lost 4 bases. The CDR3 consists of 14 residues. CDR3 region: CASSLGTGAETQYF. CDR3 nucleotides: TGTGCCAGCAGCTTGGGGACAGGGGCAGAGACCCAGTACTTC.

The chain recombines TRBV7-9 with TRBJ2-7; the match to TRBD2 covers 9 bases. The V segment lost 2 bases and the J segment 6 bases; nucleotides outside the gene matches: 11. Germline loops: CDR1 SEHNR, CDR2 FQNEAQ (reference sequence). The CDR3 loop spans 16 amino acids. The CDR3 is CASSLLGREGMGEQYF. The CDR3 nucleotides read TGTGCCAGCAGCTTACTAGGGCGGGAGGGAATGGGCGAGCAGTACTTC.

The V and J genes are TRBV28 and TRBJ2-1; the match to TRBD2 covers 13 bases. Germline trimming cut 1 base from V and 8 bases from J; bases unmatched to any gene: 17. This CDR3 is built from 20 residues. Germline CDR1 and CDR2: MDHEN and SYDVKM. The chain's CDR3 is CASSLSRGLAGRIRSDEQFF. CDR3 DNA: TGTGCCAGCAGTTTATCAAGGGGACTAGCGGGAAGAATACGTAGCGATGAGCAGTTCTTC.

The rearrangement joins TRBV28 to TRBJ2-1; TRBD2 agrees at 7 bases. This CDR3 comprises 14 residues. Germline V gives CDR1 MDHEN, CDR2 SYDVKM. J lost 0 bases, V lost 5 bases, and 1 base had no gene match. CDR3 in amino acids: CASSRTSSYNEQFF. For the CDR3, the DNA is TGTGCCAGCAGTCGGACTAGCTCCTACAATGAGCAGTTCTTC. Drawing the rest from reference TRBV28 and TRBJ2-1, the complete variable domain is DVKVTQSSRYLVKRTGEKVFLECVQDMDHENMFWYRQDPGLGLRLIYFSYDVKMKEKGDIPEGYSVSREKKERFSLILESASTNQTSMYLCASSRTSSYNEQFFGPGTRLTVL.

The CDR3 bases are TGCGCCAGCAGCTCGACTAGCGGGGGCACAGATACGCAGTATTTT. Amino acids: CASSSTSGGTDTQYF. This chain uses TRBV5-1 with TRBJ2-3; 11 positions agree with TRBD2. J lost 1 base, V lost 3 bases, and 1 base had no gene match. This CDR3 is 15 amino acids long. Germline V CDR1 and CDR2: SGHRS, YFSETQ.

This sequence joins TRBV9 and TRBJ2-1; 8 nucleotides agree with TRBD2. The V gene's germline CDR1 is SGDLS and CDR2 YYNGEE. The V gene end was trimmed by 0 bases and the J gene end by 6 bases; junction bases not matched to a gene: 5. The CDR3 spans 15 residues. CDR3 DNA: TGTGCCAGCAGCGTAGCGTCTAGCGGGTTCAATGAGCAGTTCTTC. Translation: CASSVASSGFNEQFF.

This sequence joins TRBV4-2 and TRBJ2-1; 10 positions agree with TRBD2. Germline V gene data show CDR1 as LGHNA and CDR2 as YNFKEQ. The CDR3 spans 16 residues. The V gene end was trimmed by 5 bases and the J gene end by 2 bases; junction bases not matched to a gene: 6. The CDR3 region has the DNA TGTGCCAGCAGCACGTCAAGCGGGGGGGCCTACAATGAGCAGTTCTTC. Encoded protein: CASSTSSGGAYNEQFF.